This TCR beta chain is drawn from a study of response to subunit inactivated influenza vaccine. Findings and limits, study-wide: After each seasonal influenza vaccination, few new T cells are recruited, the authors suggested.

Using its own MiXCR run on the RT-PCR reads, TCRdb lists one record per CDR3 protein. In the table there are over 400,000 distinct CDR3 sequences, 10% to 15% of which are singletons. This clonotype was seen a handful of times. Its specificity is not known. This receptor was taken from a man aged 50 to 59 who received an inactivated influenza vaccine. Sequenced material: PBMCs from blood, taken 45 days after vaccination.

The chain's CDR3 is CASSSNDGNTQYF. CDR3 nucleotide sequence: TGCGCCAGCAGCTCAAATGACGGAAATACGCAGTATTTT. V is TRBV5-1 and J is TRBJ2-3; no clear D. The CDR3 has 13 residues. V was pared by 3 bases and J by 7 bases, with 12 bases between. The germline CDR1 and CDR2 sequences are SGHRS and YFSETQ.